The clone carrying this T cell receptor beta chain was seen only a few times. Its target is not known. As previously described, bulk TCR libraries were made using listed TCR primers. TCRdb reprocessed the PCR reads via MiXCR and lists one record per CDR3 protein. Of under 85,000 distinct CDR3 sequences listed, 15% to 20% are singletons. The sample is drawn from a study of molecular identifiers for immune sequencing clone quantification. From germline, CDR1 is ENHRY and CDR2 SYGVKD. Trimming removed 6 bases from V and 2 bases from J, with 24 bases in between. This CDR3 region has 18 residues. Findings of the study overall: Among effectors, clones above 20 RNA copies held over 97% of molecules; among naive cells, under 1%. Clone sizes could be underestimated for highly expanded clones when identical TCR molecules share a barcode. Spiked-in Jurkat TCR RNA corresponding to one cell was reported as detectable against 990,000 or so naive cells.

The chain links TRBV10-3 to TRBJ2-3, with a tentative D call TRBD2 (5 bases). Input material: naive CD8+ T cells from blood, with Jurkat cell RNA spiked in. Subset here: FACS-sorted CD8+CD4-CCR7+CD45RA+ naive T cells. The source of this sequence is a human donor in good health. Some libraries in this study had Jurkat cell RNA spiked in. The CDR3 DNA follows: TGTGCCATCAGGCCGACCAACTTGAGAGCGGAATTCACAGATACGCAGTATTTT. It encodes CAIRPTNLRAEFTDTQYF.